The TCR beta chain described here comes from a study of T cells expressing NK-cell markers. For the study at large: Seven sequenced donors out of eight were HCMV-seropositive, one seronegative.

The CDR3 covers 14 residues. The germline V gene has CDR1 SQVTM and CDR2 ANQGSEA. TCRdb reprocessed the 5' RACE reads, keeping one entry per CDR3 protein, no DNA. This sample's table reports about 110,000 distinct CDR3 sequences. Sequencing was performed on blood T cells: a sorted CD56 or NKG2C T cell subset, CD4+ or CD8+ T cells, or bulk PBMC T cells (not recorded which). The receptor comes from a woman aged 18-69 years in good health. The J gene is TRBJ2-5, the V gene TRBV29-1; TCRdb returns TRBD1, unconfirmable since there is no DNA. The CDR3 is CSVALGRGQETQYF. The full variable domain, completed using reference TRBV29-1 and TRBJ2-5, is SAVISQKPSRDICQRGTSLTIQCQVDSQVTMMFWYRQQPGQSLTLIATANQGSEATYESGFVIDKFPISRPNLTFSTLTVSNMSPEDSSIYLCSVALGRGQETQYFGPGTRLLVL.